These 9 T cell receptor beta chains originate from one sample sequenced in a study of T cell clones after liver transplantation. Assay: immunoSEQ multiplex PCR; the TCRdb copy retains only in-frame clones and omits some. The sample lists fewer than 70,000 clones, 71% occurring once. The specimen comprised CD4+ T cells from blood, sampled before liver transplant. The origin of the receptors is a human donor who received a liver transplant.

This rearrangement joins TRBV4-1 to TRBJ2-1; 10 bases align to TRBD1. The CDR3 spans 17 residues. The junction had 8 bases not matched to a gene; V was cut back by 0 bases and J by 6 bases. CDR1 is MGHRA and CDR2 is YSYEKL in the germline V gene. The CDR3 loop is CASSQDRRQGASNEQFF. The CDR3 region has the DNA TGCGCCAGCAGCCAAGATCGACGACAGGGGGCTTCCAATGAGCAGTTCTTC.

CDR3: CASSLGGLAGSETQYF. In DNA, the CDR3 is TGCGCCAGCAGCCTCGGGGGACTAGCGGGGAGTGAGACGCAGTATTTT. The chain joins TRBV4-1 to TRBJ2-3, with 13 bases identical to TRBD2. After removal of 4 bases from V and 9 bases from J, the junction contained 10 bases not matched to a gene. Germline CDR1 reads MGHRA; CDR2 reads YSYEKL. The CDR3 covers 16 residues.

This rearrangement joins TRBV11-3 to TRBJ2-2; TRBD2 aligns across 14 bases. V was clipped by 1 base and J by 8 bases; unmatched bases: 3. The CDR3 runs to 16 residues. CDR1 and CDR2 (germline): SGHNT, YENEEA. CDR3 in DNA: TGTGCCAGCAGCTTAGGACTAGCGGGGGGGCCTGGGGAGCTGTTTTTT. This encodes CASSLGLAGGPGELFF.

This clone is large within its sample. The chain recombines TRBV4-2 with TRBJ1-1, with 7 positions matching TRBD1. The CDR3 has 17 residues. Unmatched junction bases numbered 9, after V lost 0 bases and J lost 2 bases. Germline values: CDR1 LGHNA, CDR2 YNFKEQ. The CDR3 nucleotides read TGTGCCAGCAGCCAAGAAGTCCCCGCAGGGGGAAACACTGAAGCTTTCTTT. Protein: CASSQEVPAGGNTEAFF.

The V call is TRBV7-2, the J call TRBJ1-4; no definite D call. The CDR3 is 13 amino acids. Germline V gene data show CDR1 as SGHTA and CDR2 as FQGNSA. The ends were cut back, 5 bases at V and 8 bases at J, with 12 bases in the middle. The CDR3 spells CASSRTAGEKLFF. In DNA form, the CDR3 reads TGTGCCAGCAGCCGAACGGCGGGAGAAAAACTGTTTTTT.

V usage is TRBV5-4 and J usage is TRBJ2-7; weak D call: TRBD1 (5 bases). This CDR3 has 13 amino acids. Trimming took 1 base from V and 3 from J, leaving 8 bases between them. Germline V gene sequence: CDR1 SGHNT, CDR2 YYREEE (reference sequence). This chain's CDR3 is CASSLQGSYEQYF. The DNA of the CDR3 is TGTGCCAGCAGCTTGCAGGGAAGCTACGAGCAGTACTTC.

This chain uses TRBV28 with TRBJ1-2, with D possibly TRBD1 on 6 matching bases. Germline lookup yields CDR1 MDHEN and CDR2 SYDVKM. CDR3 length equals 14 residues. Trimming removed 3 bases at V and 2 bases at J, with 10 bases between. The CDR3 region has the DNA TGTGCCAGCAGTTTGGACGACAGGAACTATGGCTACACCTTC. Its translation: CASSLDDRNYGYTF.

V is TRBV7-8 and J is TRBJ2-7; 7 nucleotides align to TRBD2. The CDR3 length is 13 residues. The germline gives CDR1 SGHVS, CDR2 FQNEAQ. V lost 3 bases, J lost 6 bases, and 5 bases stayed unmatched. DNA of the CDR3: TGTGCCAGCAGCTTTTCAGAGCGGGGCGAGCAGTACTTC. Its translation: CASSFSERGEQYF.

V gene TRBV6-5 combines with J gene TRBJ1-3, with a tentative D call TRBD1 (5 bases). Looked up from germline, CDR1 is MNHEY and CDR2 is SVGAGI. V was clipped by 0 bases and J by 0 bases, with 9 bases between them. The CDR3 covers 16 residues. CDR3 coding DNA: TGTGCCAGCAGTTACTCGATGGGGGGCTCTGGAAACACCATATATTTT. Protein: CASSYSMGGSGNTIYF.